The 21 T cell receptor beta chains given below trace back to one sample, sequenced in a study of OX40 agonist ivuxolimab in advanced cancers. Profiling relied on immunoSEQ multiplex PCR, and the TCRdb table lists in-frame clones only, not all of them. The sample lists around 35,000 clones, approximately 84% occurring once. This specimen was CD4+ or CD8+ T cells sorted from blood, taken in a trial of the OX40 agonist ivuxolimab. The receptors were gathered from an adult with an advanced solid tumor such as melanoma, head and neck, liver or kidney cancer.

This clone has only a few counts. The gene calls are TRBV15 and TRBJ1-1; TRBD1 is a possible D gene (5 bases). V was trimmed by 8 bases and J by 6 bases, leaving 10 bases between them. Germline values: CDR1 LNHNV, CDR2 YYDKDF (reference sequence). The CDR3 totals 11 residues. Here the CDR3 DNA reads TGTGCCACCGCAGGGCTAGCTGAAGCTTTCTTT. Translating it yields CATAGLAEAFF.

The genes are TRBV5-6 and TRBJ2-2; possible D gene TRBD1, 6 bases. This CDR3 has 15 residues. Germline CDR1 reads SGHDT; CDR2 reads YYEEEE. Trimming took 2 bases from V and 6 from J, leaving 14 bases between them. CDR3 nucleotide sequence: TGTGCCAGCAGCTTTGAAGACAGGCCGGCCGGGGAGCTGTTTTTT. Residues: CASSFEDRPAGELFF. Together with reference TRBV5-6 and TRBJ2-2, the CDR3 gives the full variable domain: DAGVTQSPTHLIKTRGQQVTLRCSPKSGHDTVSWYQQALGQGPQFIFQYYEEEERQRGNFPDRFSGHQFPNYSSELNVNALLLGDSALYLCASSFEDRPAGELFFGEGSRLTVL.

The chain employs TRBV4-3 and TRBJ2-2; D might be TRBD1 (5 bases). V gave up 0 bases and J gave up 3 bases, with 11 bases separating them. This CDR3 is built from 16 residues. Germline V gives CDR1 LGHNA, CDR2 YSLEER. CDR3 sequence reads: CASSQDLRQYTGELFF. DNA for the CDR3: TGCGCCAGCAGCCAAGATCTGAGACAGTACACCGGGGAGCTGTTTTTT.

The CDR3 DNA sequence: TGCAGCGCGGTAGGGGATATAACAGGGTTTGCCAAAAACATTCAGTACTTC. It is translated as CSAVGDITGFAKNIQYF. This chain links TRBV29-1 with TRBJ2-4; weak D call: TRBD1 (6 bases). There are 17 residues in the CDR3. Per germline, CDR1 SQVTM and CDR2 ANQGSEA. V lost 7 bases and J 1 base, leaving 23 bases between the germline ends.

V usage is TRBV7-9 and J usage is TRBJ2-7; TRBD1 aligns across 8 bases. The junction had 1 base not matched to a gene; V was cut back by 6 bases and J by 6 bases. The CDR3 length is 11 residues. CDR1 and CDR2 (germline): SEHNR, FQNEAQ (reference sequence). The CDR3, as DNA: TGTGCCAGCAGTACAGGGGGCGAGCAGTACTTC. Translation: CASSTGGEQYF. The full variable domain, completed using reference TRBV7-9 and TRBJ2-7, is DTGVSQNPRHKITKRGQNVTFRCDPISEHNRLYWYRQTLGQGPEFLTYFQNEAQLEKSRLLSDRFSAERPKGSFSTLEIQRTEQGDSAMYLCASSTGGEQYFGPGTRLTVT.

The chain combines TRBV30 with TRBJ2-7; D might be TRBD1 (6 bases). With 1 base removed from V and 0 bases from J, the gap between germline ends came to 10 bases. From germline, CDR1 is GTSNPN and CDR2 SVGIG (reference sequence). This CDR3 is 14 amino acids long. The CDR3 sequence is CAWSDTGSSYEQYF. CDR3 DNA: TGTGCCTGGAGTGACACAGGGAGCTCCTACGAGCAGTACTTC.

The chain recombines TRBV5-6 with TRBJ1-4, with 8 nucleotides matching TRBD1. There are 14 residues in the CDR3. Germline V lookup: CDR1 SGHDT, CDR2 YYEEEE. V lost 0 bases, J lost 8 bases, and 3 bases stayed unmatched. The DNA for the CDR3 is TGTGCCAGCAGCTTGGAGACAGGGGACGAAAAACTGTTTTTT. This codes for CASSLETGDEKLFF.

The V gene is TRBV28, the J gene TRBJ1-5, with TRBD1 identical over 8 bases. Germline CDR1 reads MDHEN; CDR2 reads SYDVKM. The V gene end was trimmed by 1 base and the J gene end by 3 bases; junction bases not matched to a gene: 2. The CDR3 consists of 15 residues. This chain's CDR3 is CASSLSDRANQPQHF. The CDR3 nucleotides are TGTGCCAGCAGTTTATCGGACAGGGCCAATCAGCCCCAGCATTTT.

The genes are TRBV27 and TRBJ1-5; D is perhaps TRBD1 (5 bases). The CDR3 consists of 15 residues. Germline V CDR1 and CDR2: MNHEY, SMNVEV (reference sequence). The ends were cut back, 8 bases at V and 2 bases at J, with 16 bases in the middle. The CDR3 reads CASAWGGGGNQPQHF. The CDR3 DNA follows: TGTGCCAGCGCGTGGGGGGGAGGGGGCAATCAGCCCCAGCATTTT.

The chain couples TRBV19 to TRBJ1-6; D not resolved. The germline V and J ends were trimmed by 5 bases and 6 bases, with 11 bases remaining between them. The germline V gene has CDR1 LNHDA and CDR2 SQIVND (reference sequence). The CDR3 runs 14 residues. CDR3 coding DNA: TGTGCCAGTAGTCCCACTTGGGGTAATTCACCCCTCCACTTT. This sequence encodes CASSPTWGNSPLHF.

The chain joins TRBV15 to TRBJ1-1, with TRBD1 matching 11 bases. Germline V gene lookup returns CDR1 LNHNV and CDR2 YYDKDF (reference sequence). The CDR3 has 16 residues. After removal of 1 base from V and 5 bases from J, the junction contained 6 bases not matched to a gene. As DNA, the CDR3 is TGTGCCACCAGCAGAGGGACAGGGGGCTTCACTACTGAAGCTTTCTTT. This translates into CATSRGTGGFTTEAFF.

J is TRBJ1-5 and V is TRBV4-1, with 11 bases matching TRBD1. CDR1 is MGHRA, CDR2 YSYEKL, per germline. V shed 5 bases and J 6 bases; nucleotides not matched to a gene: 6. This CDR3 has 15 residues. In nucleotides, the CDR3 is TGCGCCAGCAGCGCAGGGACAGGGGGAATTCAGCCCCAGCATTTT. This encodes CASSAGTGGIQPQHF.

The chain has TRBV15 and TRBJ2-7; D may match TRBD1 or TRBD2 (6 bases each). Trimming removed 0 bases at V and 3 bases at J, with 12 bases between. The CDR3 extends over 15 amino acids. Germline V gives CDR1 LNHNV, CDR2 YYDKDF (reference sequence). Here the CDR3 DNA reads TGTGCCACCAGCAGAGACACAGGGAGGTACTACGAGCAGTACTTC. Protein sequence: CATSRDTGRYYEQYF.

This sequence joins TRBV11-2 and TRBJ1-1; D is unresolved. The CDR3 has 11 amino acids. The germline gives CDR1 SGHAT, CDR2 FQNNGV. V shed 7 bases and J shed 2 bases, with 5 bases lying between them. The CDR3 spells CASTLNTEAFF. The CDR3 DNA is TGTGCCAGCACCCTTAACACTGAAGCTTTCTTT.

In this sample, this clone turned up a few times. This chain links TRBV5-6 with TRBJ2-1, with D hard to call. Germline assignment: CDR1 SGHDT and CDR2 YYEEEE. This CDR3 comprises 12 residues. Trimming pared 2 bases from V and 7 bases from J, leaving 7 bases between. The DNA for the CDR3 is TGTGCCAGCAGCTTCGGTAGGAATGAGCAGTTCTTC. As protein: CASSFGRNEQFF.

The J gene is TRBJ2-1, the V gene TRBV13; D may be TRBD2 (5 bases). The germline gives CDR1 PRHDT, CDR2 FYEKMQ (reference sequence). The V gene lost 8 bases and the J gene lost 3 bases, with 11 bases spanning the gap. This CDR3 has 13 amino acids. CDR3: CASGELGYNEQFF. The CDR3 DNA reads TGTGCCAGCGGGGAGTTGGGCTACAATGAGCAGTTCTTC.

V is TRBV5-1 and J is TRBJ2-1, with D unclear. Germline values: CDR1 SGHRS, CDR2 YFSETQ. There are 12 residues in the CDR3. V was cut by 3 bases and J by 2 bases, with 3 bases left in between. CDR3 DNA sequence: TGCGCCAGCAGCTCACCCTACAATGAGCAGTTCTTC. Its protein is CASSSPYNEQFF.

This clone was found a few times. The CDR3 reads CASSLEHRDAEPDTQYF. The CDR3 DNA is TGTGCCAGCAGCTTAGAACACCGGGACGCCGAACCAGATACGCAGTATTTT. This chain joins TRBV13 and TRBJ2-3, with D perhaps given as TRBD1 or TRBD2 (5 bases each). This CDR3 contains 17 residues. V dropped 1 base and J dropped 4 bases, with 18 bases sitting between them. CDR1 and CDR2 from the germline V gene are PRHDT and FYEKMQ (reference sequence).

The chain recombines TRBV27 with TRBJ2-7; 12 bases are shared with TRBD1. CDR3 size: 14 residues. CDR1 and CDR2 from the germline V gene are MNHEY and SMNVEV (reference sequence). V gave up 6 bases and J gave up 7 bases; unmatched junction bases: 7. In DNA form, the CDR3 reads TGTGCCAGCAGCCCGGGACAGGGGGCGGGGGAGCAGTACTTC. This gives the protein CASSPGQGAGEQYF.

A single count supports this clone. This chain connects TRBV27 to TRBJ2-7, with 7 bases aligning to TRBD2. This CDR3 comprises 14 residues. V shed 6 bases and J 1 base; nucleotides not matched to a gene: 6. Looked up from germline, CDR1 is MNHEY and CDR2 is SMNVEV (reference sequence). In DNA form, the CDR3 reads TGTGCCAGCAGCCGTGGGGGGGAATCCTACGAGCAGTACTTC. Translating it yields CASSRGGESYEQYF.

By sample fraction, this clone is medium-sized. This chain connects TRBV28 to TRBJ1-3; the D gene is possibly TRBD1 (5 bases). Germline V gene sequence: CDR1 MDHEN, CDR2 SYDVKM. This CDR3 has 12 residues. Trimming removed 8 bases from V and 6 bases from J, with 11 bases in between. The CDR3 DNA reads TGTGCCAGCGAGGGGCGTGTAAACACCATATATTTT. This sequence encodes CASEGRVNTIYF.